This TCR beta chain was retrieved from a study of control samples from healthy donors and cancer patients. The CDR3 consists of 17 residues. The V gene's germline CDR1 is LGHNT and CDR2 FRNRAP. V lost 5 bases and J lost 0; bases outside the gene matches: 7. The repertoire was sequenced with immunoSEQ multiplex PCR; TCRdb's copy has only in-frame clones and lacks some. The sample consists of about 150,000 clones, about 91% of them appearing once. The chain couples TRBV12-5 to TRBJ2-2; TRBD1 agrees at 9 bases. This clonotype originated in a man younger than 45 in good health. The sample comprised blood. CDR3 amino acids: CASGDPTGGTNTGELFF. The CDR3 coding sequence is TGTGCTAGTGGTGACCCGACAGGGGGGACGAACACCGGGGAGCTGTTTTTT.